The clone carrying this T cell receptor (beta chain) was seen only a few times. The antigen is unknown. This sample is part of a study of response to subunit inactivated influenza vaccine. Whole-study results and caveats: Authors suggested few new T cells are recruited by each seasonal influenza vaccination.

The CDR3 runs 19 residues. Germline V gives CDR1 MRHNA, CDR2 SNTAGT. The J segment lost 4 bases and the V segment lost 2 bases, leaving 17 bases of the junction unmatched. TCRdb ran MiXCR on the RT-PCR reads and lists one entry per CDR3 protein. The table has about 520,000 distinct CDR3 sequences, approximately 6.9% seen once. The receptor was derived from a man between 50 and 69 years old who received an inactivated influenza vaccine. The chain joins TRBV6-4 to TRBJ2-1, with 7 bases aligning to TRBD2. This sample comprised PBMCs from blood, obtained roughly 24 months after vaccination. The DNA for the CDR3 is TGTGCCAGCAGTGACGTCAGAACCATGGGACTAACAACATACAATGAGCAGTTCTTC. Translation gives CASSDVRTMGLTTYNEQFF.